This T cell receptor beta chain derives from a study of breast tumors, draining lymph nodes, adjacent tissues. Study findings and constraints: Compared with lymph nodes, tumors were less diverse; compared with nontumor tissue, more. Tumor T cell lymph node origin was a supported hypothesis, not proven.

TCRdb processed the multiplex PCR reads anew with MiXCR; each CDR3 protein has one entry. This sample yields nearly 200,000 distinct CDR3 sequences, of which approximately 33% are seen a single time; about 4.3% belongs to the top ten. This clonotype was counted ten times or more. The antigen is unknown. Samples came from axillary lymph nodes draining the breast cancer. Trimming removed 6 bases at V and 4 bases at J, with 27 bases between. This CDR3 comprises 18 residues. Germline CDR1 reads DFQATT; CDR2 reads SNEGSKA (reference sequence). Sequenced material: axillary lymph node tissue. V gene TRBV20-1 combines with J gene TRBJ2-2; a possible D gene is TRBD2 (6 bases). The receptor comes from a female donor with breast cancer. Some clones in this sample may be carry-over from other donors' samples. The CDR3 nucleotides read TGCAGTGCCCGGGGAGGCAGGGAATTTCGTGTGGGCACCGGGGAGCTGTTTTTT. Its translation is CSARGGREFRVGTGELFF.